These T cell receptor beta chains were read from a single sample in a study of cytomegalovirus exposure and HLA in healthy donors. Generated by immunoSEQ multiplex PCR, the TCRdb table keeps only in-frame clones and is missing some. This sample's clone table lists about 200,000 clones. The sequencing input was PBMCs. The receptors here all came from a girl aged 2-10 years in good health and CMV-seropositive. Both conserved end residues are part of each CDR3. D genes are given only for firm matches.

>TRBD2|TRBV7-2|TRBJ2-1|17
CASSHPIGTSGYNEQFF
TGTGCCAGCAGCCACCCCATTGGGACTAGCGGATACAATGAGCAGTTCTTC
>-|TRBV10-3|TRBJ1-2|15
CAISGHRAAFFGYTF
TGTGCCATCAGTGGGCACAGGGCCGCTTTTTTTGGCTACACCTTC
>-|TRBV28|TRBJ1-4|14
CASSLPPPGEKLFF
TGTGCCAGCAGTTTGCCTCCCCCGGGGGAAAAACTGTTTTTT
>-|TRBV5-1|TRBJ2-3|16
CASSFLPGDPTDTQYF
TGCGCCAGCAGCTTCCTTCCGGGGGACCCCACAGATACGCAGTATTTT
>-|TRBV27|TRBJ2-7|13
CASSPRSSYEQYF
TGTGCCAGCAGTCCGCGAAGCTCCTACGAGCAGTACTTC
>-|TRBV13|TRBJ1-2|13
CASSLEGGYGYTF
TGTGCCAGCAGCTTAGAAGGGGGCTATGGCTACACCTTC
>TRBD2|TRBV28|TRBJ2-1|16
CASRSPILAGGDEQFF
TGTGCCAGCAGATCACCCATACTAGCGGGAGGAGATGAGCAGTTCTTC
>-|TRBV10-3|TRBJ1-1|17
CAISERQGKLMSTEAFF
TGTGCCATCAGTGAGAGGCAGGGGAAATTGATGAGCACTGAAGCTTTCTTT
>-|TRBV11-3|TRBJ2-3|14
CASSPGKSTDTQYF
TGTGCCAGCAGCCCCGGGAAGAGCACAGATACGCAGTATTTT
>-|TRBV7-2|TRBJ2-3|12
CASNYPPGTQYF
TGTGCCAGCAACTACCCGCCCGGTACGCAGTATTTT
>TRBD2|TRBV29-1|TRBJ2-5|15
CSGGSGRASQETQYF
TGCAGCGGGGGAAGCGGGAGGGCCAGCCAAGAGACCCAGTACTTC
>-|TRBV21-1|TRBJ2-1|18
CASSKTLAGGPLYNEQFF
TGTGCCAGCAGCAAAACACTAGCGGGAGGGCCTCTATACAATGAGCAGTTCTTC
>TRBD1|TRBV10-1|TRBJ1-4|13
CATLDRVGEKLFF
TGCGCCACCCTCGACAGGGTGGGTGAAAAACTGTTTTTT
>-|TRBV2|TRBJ1-2|14
CASSPSPVSGRYTF
TGTGCCAGCAGTCCCTCCCCGGTCTCCGGTCGCTACACCTTC
>TRBD1|TRBV27|TRBJ2-3|13
CASSFRGWDTQYF
TGTGCCAGCAGTTTCAGGGGGTGGGATACGCAGTATTTT
>TRBD1|TRBV6-5|TRBJ1-3|15
CASSRFDREGNTIYF
TGTGCCAGCAGCCGATTTGACAGGGAGGGAAACACCATATATTTT
>TRBD2|TRBV6-1|TRBJ2-1|16
CASSEVSSGNYNEQFF
TGTGCCAGCAGTGAAGTGTCTAGCGGAAACTACAATGAGCAGTTCTTC
>-|TRBV2|TRBJ2-7|14
CASSEGWDIYEQYF
TGTGCCAGCAGTGAAGGATGGGACATCTACGAGCAGTACTTC
>-|TRBV11-2|TRBJ2-3|12
CASSPPTDTQYF
TGTGCCAGCAGCCCCCCAACAGATACGCAGTATTTT
>TRBD1|TRBV4-2|TRBJ2-2|17
CASSRSDRGLGTGELFF
TGTGCCAGCAGCCGATCGGACAGGGGGCTAGGCACCGGGGAGCTGTTTTTT
>TRBD2|TRBV5-1|TRBJ2-2|16
CASSLGQRGSTGELFF
TGCGCCAGCAGCTTGGGCCAGCGGGGGTCGACCGGGGAGCTGTTTTTT
>-|TRBV30|TRBJ2-3|15
CAWSVRELLTDTQYF
TGTGCCTGGAGTGTGCGCGAACTTCTGACAGATACGCAGTATTTT